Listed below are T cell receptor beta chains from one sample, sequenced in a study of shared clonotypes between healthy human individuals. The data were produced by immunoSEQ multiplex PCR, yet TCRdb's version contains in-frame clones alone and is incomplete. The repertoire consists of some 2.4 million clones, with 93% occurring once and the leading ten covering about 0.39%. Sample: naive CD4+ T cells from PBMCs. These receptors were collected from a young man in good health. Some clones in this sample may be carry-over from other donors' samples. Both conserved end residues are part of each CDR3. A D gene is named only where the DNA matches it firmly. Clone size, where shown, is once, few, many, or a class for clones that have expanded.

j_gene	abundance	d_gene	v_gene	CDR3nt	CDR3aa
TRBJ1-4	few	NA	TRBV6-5	TGTGCCAGCAGTTCCGAAACTAATGAAAAACTGTTTTTT	CASSSETNEKLFF
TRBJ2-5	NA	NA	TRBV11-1	TGTGCCAGCAGCACGAACTCCGGAGGCGCGCAAGAGACCCAGTACTTC	CASSTNSGGAQETQYF
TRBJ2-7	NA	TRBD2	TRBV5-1	TGCGCCAGCAGGGCCGGGACTAGCGGTACCTACGAGCAGTACTTC	CASRAGTSGTYEQYF
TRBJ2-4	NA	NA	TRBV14	TGTGCCAGCAGTCTCCGGGGGAGCGCACCCAAAAACATTCAGTACTTC	CASSLRGSAPKNIQYF
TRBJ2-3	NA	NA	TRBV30	TGTGCCTGGAGTAGGGACAACACAGATACGCAGTATTTT	CAWSRDNTDTQYF
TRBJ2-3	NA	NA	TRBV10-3	TGTGCCATCAGTGAGTCTACGACAGTATCTCCGTCCCAGTATTTT	CAISESTTVSPSQYF
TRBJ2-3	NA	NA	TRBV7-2	TGTGCCAGCAGCTTAGCTTTAGCGGCCCCCACAGATACGCAGTATTTT	CASSLALAAPTDTQYF
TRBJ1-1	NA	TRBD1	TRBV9	TGTGCCAGCAGCGTAGGGGGGACAGAGGGAACTGAAGCTTTCTTT	CASSVGGTEGTEAFF
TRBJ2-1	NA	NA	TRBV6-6	TGTGCCAGCGGGAAAGAGGGGTTCTTC	CASGKEGFF
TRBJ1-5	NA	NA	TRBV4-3	TGCGCCAGCAGCCAAGATTTAGACAGCTATCAGCCCCAGCATTTT	CASSQDLDSYQPQHF
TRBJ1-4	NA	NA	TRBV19	TGTGCCAGTAGCCGACCATTTAATGAAAAACTGTTTTTT	CASSRPFNEKLFF
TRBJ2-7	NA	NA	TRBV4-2	TGTGCCAGCAGCCAAGTGAGGTTGGGAACCGGGGCAACCTACGAGCAGTACTTC	CASSQVRLGTGATYEQYF
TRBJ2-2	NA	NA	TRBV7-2	TGTGCCAGCAGCTTATTAGGAAACAGAAACACCGGGGAGCTGTTTTTT	CASSLLGNRNTGELFF
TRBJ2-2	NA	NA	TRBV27	TGTGCCACCCGCTTAACCGAGAGCGGTTATAACACCGGGGAGCTGTTTTTT	CATRLTESGYNTGELFF